The 23 T cell receptor beta chains below come from one sample, sequenced in a study of shared clonotypes between healthy human individuals. TCRdb's table, derived via immunoSEQ multiplex PCR, lists solely in-frame clones and lacks some. In the table there are more than 850,000 clones, around three quarters of which are singletons. Specimen: memory CD4+ T cells from PBMCs. Subset specified: CD45RA-negative fraction. The receptors were sampled from a man in his late teens or twenties in good health. Some clones in this sample may be carry-over from other donors' samples.

The chain couples TRBV6-1 to TRBJ2-5, with D uncertain. Germline V gene lookup returns CDR1 MNHNS and CDR2 SASEGT. The ends were cut back, 3 bases at V and 14 bases at J, with 13 bases in the middle. The CDR3 loop spans 11 amino acids. The CDR3, as DNA: TGTGCCAGCAGTGAGGTCTCACCCCCATACTTC. It encodes CASSEVSPPYF.

The chain recombines TRBV28 with TRBJ2-7; TRBD1 might be the D (6 bases). V lost 4 bases to trimming and J lost 6 bases, with 16 bases between them. The germline V gene has CDR1 MDHEN and CDR2 SYDVKM. The length of the CDR3 is 14 residues. The CDR3 DNA follows: TGTGCCAGCAGTTATCTGGGGGCTTTGCTCGAGCAGTACTTC. It yields the protein CASSYLGALLEQYF.

There are a few counts of this clone. The V call is TRBV29-1, the J call TRBJ2-1, with D perhaps matching TRBD2 (5 bases). Germline CDR1 and CDR2: SQVTM and ANQGSEA. CDR3 size: 14 residues. Deletions cut 6 bases from V and 4 bases from J, with 16 bases between. This CDR3 reads CSVPLQRRYNEQFF. In DNA form, the CDR3 reads TGCAGCGTGCCACTACAGAGGAGGTACAATGAGCAGTTCTTC.

V gene TRBV7-7 combines with J gene TRBJ1-2; D ambiguous. This CDR3 is built from 17 residues. The V gene lost 5 bases and the J gene lost 2 bases, with 21 bases spanning the gap. Germline V gene data show CDR1 as SSHAT and CDR2 as FNYEAQ (reference sequence). The CDR3 DNA is TGTGCCAGCAGCCCCCGTTTTTTTGGACGCCGAAACTATGGCTACACCTTC. Translating it yields CASSPRFFGRRNYGYTF.

The chain is built from TRBV7-9 and TRBJ1-4; the D is unclear. There are 15 residues in the CDR3. V was pared by 2 bases and J by 5 bases, with 12 bases between. Germline CDR1 SEHNR, CDR2 FQNEAQ (reference sequence). The CDR3 DNA reads as TGTGCCAGCAGCTTAACAGAGAAAGGAAATGAAAAACTGTTTTTT. Translation gives CASSLTEKGNEKLFF.

The chain carries TRBV19 and TRBJ2-6; D is possibly TRBD1 (6 bases). The CDR3 has 18 amino acids. Germline V lookup: CDR1 LNHDA, CDR2 SQIVND (reference sequence). The germline V and J ends were trimmed by 3 bases and 0 bases, with 15 bases remaining between them. The CDR3 DNA reads TGTGCCAGTAGTATGAATAGGGACACAGCCTCTGGGGCCAACGTCCTGACTTTC. Its translation: CASSMNRDTASGANVLTF.

In regard to this clone: At the DNA level, this CDR3 is encoded by other sequences in the same sample as well. V and J are TRBV9 and TRBJ2-1; TRBD2 agrees at 7 bases. The CDR3 is 13 amino acids. CDR1 is SGDLS and CDR2 is YYNGEE in the germline V gene. V was pared by 3 bases and J by 7 bases, with 4 bases of the junction left unmatched. DNA for the CDR3: TGTGCCAGCAGCGCGGGACTACTTAATGAGCAGTTCTTC. Its translation is CASSAGLLNEQFF.

This rearrangement joins TRBV18 to TRBJ1-5; D gene uncertain. Per germline, CDR1 KGHSH and CDR2 LQKENI. This CDR3 region has 15 residues. With 6 bases removed from V and 7 bases from J, the gap between germline ends came to 19 bases. DNA of the CDR3: TGTGCCAGCTCCCCCCAAGGCGGGGTTGGACAGCCCCAGCATTTT. Residues: CASSPQGGVGQPQHF.

The chain employs TRBV7-9 and TRBJ1-2, with 7 bases aligning to TRBD1. CDR1 is SEHNR, CDR2 FQNEAQ, per germline (reference sequence). CDR3 length equals 12 residues. V shed 7 bases and J 8 bases; nucleotides not matched to a gene: 7. CDR3 sequence: CASTTGEEGYTF. CDR3 bases: TGTGCCAGCACCACAGGGGAGGAGGGCTACACCTTC.

The V gene is TRBV18, the J gene TRBJ2-3; D is undetermined. CDR1 is KGHSH, CDR2 LQKENI, per germline. V shed 1 base and J shed 2 bases, with 7 bases lying between them. The CDR3 has 14 amino acids. CDR3 DNA sequence: TGTGCCAGCTCACCACAGGTATCCACAGATACGCAGTATTTT. Amino acids: CASSPQVSTDTQYF.

This clone was counted ten times or more. This chain's CDR3 is CASSEVFTDTQYF. In nucleotides, the CDR3 is TGTGCCAGCAGTGAAGTGTTTACAGATACGCAGTATTTT. The gene calls are TRBV6-1 and TRBJ2-3; D ambiguous. Trimming cost V 1 base and J 3 bases, with 5 bases left between them. This CDR3 spans 13 amino acids. Per germline, CDR1 MNHNS and CDR2 SASEGT.

This clone was detected only once. The chain recombines TRBV7-3 with TRBJ2-5; the D is unclear. V shed 1 base and J shed 4 bases, with 7 bases lying between them. The CDR3 is 13 amino acids. Germline V lookup: CDR1 SGHTA, CDR2 FQGTGA. The CDR3 DNA follows: TGTGCCAGCAGCTTAAGGTCAGGAGAGACCCAGTACTTC. Its translation: CASSLRSGETQYF.

This rearrangement joins TRBV28 to TRBJ1-2; D gene ambiguous. CDR3 length: 12 amino acids. V lost 6 bases to trimming and J lost 0 bases, with 5 bases between them. CDR1 is MDHEN and CDR2 is SYDVKM in the germline V gene. The CDR3 here is CASRPSNYGYTF. Here the CDR3 DNA reads TGTGCCAGCAGGCCTTCTAACTATGGCTACACCTTC.

The chain employs TRBV7-9 and TRBJ2-1; 10 bases fit TRBD1. The germline CDR1 and CDR2 sequences are SEHNR and FQNEAQ (reference sequence). The CDR3 runs 14 residues. With V trimmed by 6 bases and J by 4 bases, 3 bases remained unmatched. The CDR3 loop reads CASSRTGGYNEQFF. The CDR3 DNA sequence: TGTGCCAGCAGTAGGACAGGGGGGTACAATGAGCAGTTCTTC.

With regard to this clone: This sequence is one base from a far larger clone and is likely a read error. The V call is TRBV7-6, the J call TRBJ2-5, with D unclear. Germline values: CDR1 SGHVS, CDR2 FNYEAQ. The CDR3 has 11 residues. V lost 5 bases, J lost 3 bases, and 4 bases lay in between. The CDR3 spells CASSVEETQYF. The CDR3 DNA reads TGTGCCAGCAGCGTCGAAGAGACCCAGTACTTC.

The gene calls are TRBV7-8 and TRBJ2-7; 9 nucleotides line up with TRBD1. The germline gives CDR1 SGHVS, CDR2 FQNEAQ. Unmatched junction bases numbered 2, after V lost 2 bases and J lost 6 bases. There are 13 residues in the CDR3. The CDR3: CASSLTGGLEQYF. The CDR3 nucleotides read TGTGCCAGCAGCTTAACAGGGGGCCTCGAGCAGTACTTC.

As regards this clone: Only one base separates this from a far larger clonotype, so it likely reflects a read error. Other DNA sequences within the sample encode an identical CDR3. V is TRBV4-3 and J is TRBJ2-2; D is uncertain. V shed 3 bases and J shed 2 bases, with 10 bases lying between them. Germline values: CDR1 LGHNA, CDR2 YSLEER. The CDR3 has 15 residues. CDR3 bases: TGCGCCAGCAGCCAGGAAGCCAGAAACACCGGGGAGCTGTTTTTT. Translation: CASSQEARNTGELFF.

The CDR3 nucleotides read TGCGCCAGCAGCTTGGCCGGTACAGGGGGAACAACCGGGGAGCTGTTTTTT. It specifies CASSLAGTGGTTGELFF. The chain is built from TRBV5-1 and TRBJ2-2; the match to TRBD1 covers 8 bases. Germline CDR1 reads SGHRS; CDR2 reads YFSETQ. The CDR3 consists of 17 residues. V shed 0 bases and J 5 bases; nucleotides not matched to a gene: 9. Variable domain in full (rest from reference TRBV5-1 and TRBJ2-2): KAGVTQTPRYLIKTRGQQVTLSCSPISGHRSVSWYQQTPGQGLQFLFEYFSETQRNKGNFPGRFSGRQFSNSRSEMNVSTLELGDSALYLCASSLAGTGGTTGELFFGEGSRLTVL.

The V call is TRBV15, the J call TRBJ2-3; possible D gene TRBD1, 5 bases. This CDR3 contains 15 residues. Deletions cut 0 bases from V and 2 bases from J, with 9 bases between. Germline CDR1 LNHNV, CDR2 YYDKDF (reference sequence). Written as DNA, the CDR3 is TGTGCCACCAGCAGAGAGGAACAGGACACAGATACGCAGTATTTT. This codes for CATSREEQDTDTQYF.

The chain carries TRBV5-1 and TRBJ1-2; D unclear. Trimming removed 2 bases from V and 2 bases from J, with 10 bases in between. This CDR3 spans 14 amino acids. The V gene's germline CDR1 is SGHRS and CDR2 YFSETQ. The CDR3 here is CASSFSEENYGYTF. As DNA, the CDR3 is TGCGCCAGCAGCTTCTCAGAGGAAAACTATGGCTACACCTTC. Based on the CDR3 plus reference TRBV5-1 and TRBJ1-2, the full variable domain is KAGVTQTPRYLIKTRGQQVTLSCSPISGHRSVSWYQQTPGQGLQFLFEYFSETQRNKGNFPGRFSGRQFSNSRSEMNVSTLELGDSALYLCASSFSEENYGYTFGSGTRLTVV.

The chain links TRBV5-8 to TRBJ2-3; 11 bases are a match to TRBD2. The CDR3 sequence is 18 residues long. Per the germline V gene, CDR1 is SGHTS and CDR2 is YDEGEE. The J segment lost 1 base and the V segment lost 3 bases, leaving 10 bases of the junction unmatched. The CDR3 region has the DNA TGTGCCAGCAGCTCCCTAGCGGGGGGTTTGCGGGGCACAGATACGCAGTATTTT. Amino acids: CASSSLAGGLRGTDTQYF.

This sequence joins TRBV28 and TRBJ1-4; D may be TRBD1 (5 bases). The CDR3 is made up of 15 amino acids. The germline CDR1 and CDR2 sequences are MDHEN and SYDVKM. The V and J ends lost 4 bases and 8 bases respectively, with 17 bases between them. CDR3 DNA sequence: TGTGCCAGCAGTTCCTATGGAGGGCCAGGGGAAAAACTGTTTTTT. Encoded protein: CASSSYGGPGEKLFF.

In nucleotides, the CDR3 is TGCGCCAGCAGCCAAAAGTGGGGCCTAGCGGGAGGGTATGAGCAGTACTTC. Amino acid sequence: CASSQKWGLAGGYEQYF. The chain couples TRBV4-3 to TRBJ2-7; 12 positions match TRBD2. Unmatched junction bases numbered 12, after V lost 2 bases and J lost 7 bases. The CDR3 consists of 17 residues. Germline V CDR1 and CDR2: LGHNA, YSLEER.